The 7 T cell receptor beta chains reported below all come from one sample, sequenced in a study of CD8+CD57+ T cells in acquired aplastic anemia (dated 2018 in TCRdb). TCRdb names Illumina HiSeq 2000 as the instrument used. Profiling of TCR beta VDJ combinations and CDR3 sequences used genomic DNA as the template. TCRdb trimmed the raw reads at Q25, called clones with MiXCR and kept productive beta chains. Under each unique CDR3 protein, matching rows form one entry showing the most common genes and DNA. In all, the sample holds roughly 180,000 distinct CDR3 sequences, and 63% of those were seen once. The biggest ten clones account for under 55% of the sample. Flow cytometry had shown CD8+CD57+ cell expansion in the patients selected for sequencing. What was sequenced was sorted CD4+, CD8+, or CD8+CD57+ T cells (not recorded which) from PBMCs. The receptor set was obtained from a human donor with aplastic anemia.

As regards this clonotype: The junction shows a germline mismatch at one end, possibly a read error. The rearrangement links TRBV19 to TRBJ1-1; 7 nucleotides agree with TRBD1. The CDR3 totals 15 residues. Germline V CDR1 and CDR2: LNHDA, SQIVND (reference sequence). CDR3 sequence (DNA): TGTGTTCTAAACAGGGGCCCGACTTTGAACACCGAAGCTTTCTTT. Its translation is CVLNRGPTLNTEAFF. Complete variable domain (other parts from reference TRBV19 and TRBJ1-1): DGGITQSPKYLFRKEGQNVTLSCEQNLNHDAMYWYRQDPGQGLRLIYYSQIVNDFQKGDIAEGYSVSREKKESFPLTVTSAQKNPTAFYLCVLNRGPTLNTEAFFGQGTRLTVV.

The rearrangement uses TRBV7-6 and TRBJ2-7, with D unresolved. Germline CDR1 reads SGHVS; CDR2 reads FNYEAQ. Between the trimmed V and J ends, which lost 6 bases and 4 bases, there was a span of 10 bases. The CDR3 sequence is 12 residues long. The chain's CDR3 is CASRQRRYEQYF. CDR3 nucleotide sequence: TGTGCCAGCAGACAGAGACGGTACGAGCAGTACTTC.

This clonotype was counted between two and nine times. The chain uses TRBV7-9 and TRBJ1-2; no reliable D call. Germline assignment: CDR1 SEHNR and CDR2 FQNEAQ (reference sequence). The CDR3 runs to 13 residues. V shed 3 bases and J shed 2 bases, with 7 bases lying between them. CDR3 loop: CASSFDGNYGYTF. As DNA, the CDR3 is TGTGCCAGCAGCTTCGACGGCAACTATGGCTACACCTTC. The full variable domain, completed using reference TRBV7-9 and TRBJ1-2, is DTGVSQNPRHKITKRGQNVTFRCDPISEHNRLYWYRQTLGQGPEFLTYFQNEAQLEKSRLLSDRFSAERPKGSFSTLEIQRTEQGDSAMYLCASSFDGNYGYTFGSGTRLTVV.

This clonotype was observed at least ten times. CDR3 sequence: CASIGQGARGEKLFF. As DNA, the CDR3 is TGTGCCAGCATTGGGCAGGGGGCGAGGGGTGAAAAACTGTTTTTT. The chain combines TRBV2 with TRBJ1-4; 8 bases fit TRBD1. From germline, CDR1 is SNHLY and CDR2 FYNNEI. V was pared by 7 bases and J by 7 bases, with 11 bases of the junction left unmatched. The CDR3 runs 15 residues.

This chain links TRBV27 with TRBJ2-7; the match to TRBD1 covers 11 bases. Germline CDR1 reads MNHEY; CDR2 reads SMNVEV (reference sequence). V gave up 5 bases and J gave up 6 bases; unmatched junction bases: 6. The CDR3 contains 14 residues. CDR3 amino acids: CASSVGQGAGEQYF. DNA of the CDR3: TGTGCCAGCAGTGTCGGACAGGGGGCCGGCGAGCAGTACTTC.

Ten or more counts support this clonotype. The chain links TRBV19 to TRBJ1-1, with 7 bases lining up with TRBD1. The CDR3 consists of 14 residues. V gave up 6 bases and J gave up 8 bases; unmatched junction bases: 12. CDR1 is LNHDA, CDR2 SQIVND, per germline (reference sequence). The CDR3 spells CASSLPGTATEAFF. Written as DNA, the CDR3 is TGTGCCAGTAGCCTACCCGGGACAGCTACAGAAGCTTTCTTT.

The rearrangement links TRBV29-1 to TRBJ2-1; no reliable D call. The CDR3 has 16 residues. Germline assignment: CDR1 SQVTM and CDR2 ANQGSEA. V lost 4 bases to trimming and J lost 0 bases, with 16 bases between them. Written as DNA, the CDR3 is TGCAGCGTTGTGTGGGCCTATCCGAGCTCCTACAATGAGCAGTTCTTC. This encodes CSVVWAYPSSYNEQFF.